Listed below are T cell receptor beta chains from one sample, sequenced in a study of radiotherapy plus CTLA-4 blockade in lung cancer. Repertoires were generated with immunoSEQ multiplex PCR, while TCRdb's copy carries only in-frame clones and drops some. Counted here are about 48,000 clones, 82% occurring once; the ten biggest clones make up approximately 3.5%. The source was peripheral blood, collected from a patient treated with radiotherapy plus ipilimumab. The source of these receptors is a human donor with non-small cell lung cancer who had stable disease on radiotherapy plus ipilimumab. Each CDR3 is given with its conserved first and last residue.

J gene | V gene | CDR3 protein
TRBJ2-7 | TRBV7-2 | CASRPGGNYEQYF
TRBJ2-1 | TRBV2 | CASSWSSLAGYNEQFF
TRBJ2-3 | TRBV28 | CASSSTGGESDTQYF
TRBJ1-5 | TRBV28 | CASSLSGINQPQHF
TRBJ2-5 | TRBV15 | CATSSLSVAKTQYF
TRBJ2-1 | TRBV2 | CASSDQGSSYNEQFF
TRBJ1-1 | TRBV28 | CASRSGQGDTEAFF
TRBJ2-7 | TRBV10-1 | CASSVSRFSYEQYF
TRBJ1-5 | TRBV2 | CASSEDSLRSNQPQHF
TRBJ1-5 | TRBV14 | CASGRGGNQPQHF
TRBJ1-5 | TRBV28 | CASSPGQGNNQPQHF
TRBJ1-1 | TRBV4-1 | CASSQVSGGLTEAFF
TRBJ2-5 | TRBV4-3 | CASSQGGALAGVETQYF
TRBJ1-2 | TRBV27 | CASSFRPGGILGYTF
TRBJ2-5 | TRBV5-1 | CASSPGNFQETQYF
TRBJ1-2 | TRBV5-1 | CASSPVDSAPGYTF
TRBJ1-2 | TRBV2 | CASRGGAVYGYTF
TRBJ1-5 | TRBV7-3 | CASSSDSHQPQHF
TRBJ2-1 | TRBV19 | CASGGGTGANEQFF
TRBJ2-7 | TRBV19 | CASRQGYEQYF
TRBJ2-2 | TRBV11-2 | CASSTQKTGTGRTGELFF
TRBJ2-2 | TRBV5-1 | CASSLGRTGYTGELFF